The rows below give T cell receptor beta chains drawn from one sample of a study of blood T cell repertoires in COVID-19. The data were produced by immunoSEQ multiplex PCR, yet TCRdb's version contains in-frame clones alone and is incomplete. The table includes 270,000 or so clones, nearly 85% detected once. What was sequenced was peripheral blood. The source is a human donor in a cohort sampled during active COVID-19. Both conserved end residues are part of each CDR3. The order of the fields is D gene, J gene, clone size, V gene, CDR3 protein, CDR3 DNA. A D gene is named only where the DNA matches it firmly. Size values are once, few and many counts, or a class for expanded clones, and some rows have none.

-,TRBJ1-2,-,TRBV4-2,CASSQTDSGVGYTF,TGTGCCAGCAGCCAAACCGATTCAGGGGTTGGCTACACCTTC
-,TRBJ2-3,-,TRBV7-6,CASSLWAGNRGTDTQYF,TGTGCCAGCAGCTTATGGGCGGGCAACAGAGGCACAGATACGCAGTATTTT
TRBD2,TRBJ2-4,once,TRBV7-2,CASSLAGTSGSTNIQYF,TGTGCCAGCAGCTTAGCAGGGACTAGCGGGAGTACAAACATTCAGTACTTC
-,TRBJ2-5,-,TRBV5-1,CASSLDPGRVEETQYF,TGCGCCAGCAGCTTGGATCCGGGTCGGGTTGAGGAGACCCAGTACTTC
TRBD2,TRBJ2-1,-,TRBV29-1,CSVEKGAGGGNEQFF,TGCAGCGTTGAAAAGGGCGCGGGAGGGGGGAATGAGCAGTTCTTC
-,TRBJ1-2,-,TRBV20-1,CSAGLGSGYTF,TGCAGTGCGGGACTAGGCTCTGGCTACACCTTC
TRBD2,TRBJ2-1,-,TRBV5-6,CASSRLGERGGRNEQFF,TGTGCCAGCAGCCGGCTGGGCGAGCGGGGGGGACGGAATGAGCAGTTCTTC
-,TRBJ1-2,-,TRBV2,CASSVQGYGYTF,TGTGCCAGCAGTGTGCAGGGCTATGGCTACACCTTC
-,TRBJ1-2,-,TRBV7-2,CASSLKAGGARGYTF,TGTGCCAGCAGCTTGAAGGCTGGGGGGGCCCGGGGCTACACCTTC
-,TRBJ1-1,-,TRBV19,CASSMMGQRNTEAFF,TGTGCCAGTAGTATGATGGGCCAGAGGAACACTGAAGCTTTCTTT
TRBD2,TRBJ2-2,few,TRBV5-4,CASGPTSGRIHGELFF,TGTGCCAGCGGACCAACTAGCGGGAGGATCCACGGGGAGCTGTTTTTT
TRBD1,TRBJ1-1,-,TRBV11-2,CASSLTGVTEAFF,TGTGCCAGCAGCTTGACAGGGGTAACTGAAGCTTTCTTT
TRBD1,TRBJ2-7,-,TRBV6-6,CASSQTGGDEQYF,TGTGCCAGCAGTCAGACAGGGGGCGACGAGCAGTACTTC
-,TRBJ1-2,-,TRBV12-3/TRBV12-4,CASSSGGDGYTF,TGTGCCAGCAGTTCCGGGGGAGACGGCTACACCTTC
TRBD2,TRBJ2-7,-,TRBV6-1,CASSELTSGSYEQYF,TGTGCCAGCAGTGAATTAACTAGCGGGAGTTACGAGCAGTACTTC
-,TRBJ2-3,-,TRBV10-3,CAIAPREATDTQYF,TGTGCCATCGCACCACGGGAAGCCACAGATACGCAGTATTTT
-,TRBJ1-1,-,TRBV14,CASSQVVGPGTEAFF,TGTGCCAGCAGCCAAGTCGTGGGGCCTGGCACTGAAGCTTTCTTT
-,TRBJ2-7,-,TRBV12-3/TRBV12-4,CASSLYGYEQYF,TGTGCCAGCAGTTTGTACGGCTACGAGCAGTACTTC
TRBD1,TRBJ1-1,few,TRBV7-6,CASSLGTGAATEAFF,TGTGCCAGCAGTTTAGGGACAGGGGCGGCCACTGAAGCTTTCTTT
TRBD1,TRBJ2-7,-,TRBV6-5,CASSKLMTGSEQYF,TGTGCCAGCAGCAAACTTATGACAGGGAGCGAGCAGTACTTC
-,TRBJ1-5,-,TRBV6-2/TRBV6-3,CASSYLSGRGQPQHF,TGTGCCAGCAGTTACCTCTCAGGGCGCGGTCAGCCCCAGCATTTT
TRBD2,TRBJ2-1,-,TRBV19,CASSSGLAEQFF,TGTGCCAGTAGTTCGGGACTAGCTGAGCAGTTCTTC